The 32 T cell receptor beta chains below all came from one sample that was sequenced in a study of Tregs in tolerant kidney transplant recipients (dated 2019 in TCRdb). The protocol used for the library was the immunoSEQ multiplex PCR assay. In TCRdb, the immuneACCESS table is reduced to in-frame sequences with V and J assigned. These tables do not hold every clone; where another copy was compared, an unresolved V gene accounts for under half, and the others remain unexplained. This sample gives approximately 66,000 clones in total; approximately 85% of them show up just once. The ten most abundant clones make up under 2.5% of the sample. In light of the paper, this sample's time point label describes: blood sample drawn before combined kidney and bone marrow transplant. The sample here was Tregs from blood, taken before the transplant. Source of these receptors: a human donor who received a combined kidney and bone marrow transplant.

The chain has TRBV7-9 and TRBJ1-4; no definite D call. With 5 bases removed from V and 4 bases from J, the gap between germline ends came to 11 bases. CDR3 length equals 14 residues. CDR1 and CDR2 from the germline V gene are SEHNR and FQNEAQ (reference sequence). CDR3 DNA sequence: TGTGCCAGCAGCCCCCCTTCCTATAATGAAAAACTGTTTTTT. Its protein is CASSPPSYNEKLFF.

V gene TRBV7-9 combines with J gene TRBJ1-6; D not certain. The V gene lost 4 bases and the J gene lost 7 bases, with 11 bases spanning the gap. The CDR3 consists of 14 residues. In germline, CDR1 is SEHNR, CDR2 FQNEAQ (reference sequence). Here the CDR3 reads CASSWAGSNSPLHF. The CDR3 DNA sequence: TGTGCCAGCAGCTGGGCGGGGTCGAATTCACCCCTCCACTTT.

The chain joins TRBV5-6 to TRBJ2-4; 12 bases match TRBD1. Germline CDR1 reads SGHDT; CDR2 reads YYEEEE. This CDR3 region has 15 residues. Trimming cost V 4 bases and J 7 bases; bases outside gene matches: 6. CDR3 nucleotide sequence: TGTGCCAGCAGCACCGGGACAGGGGGCGGGAACATTCAGTACTTC. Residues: CASSTGTGGGNIQYF.

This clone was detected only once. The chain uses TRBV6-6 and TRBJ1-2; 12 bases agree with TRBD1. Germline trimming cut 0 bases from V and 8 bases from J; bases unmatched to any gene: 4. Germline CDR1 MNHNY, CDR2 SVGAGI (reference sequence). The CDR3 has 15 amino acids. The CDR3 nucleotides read TGTGCCAGCAGTTACTCTCCGGGACAGGGGGCCGGCTACACCTTC. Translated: CASSYSPGQGAGYTF.

The CDR3 nucleotides are TGTGCCACCAGCAGAGACAGGGCTGGAAACACCATATATTTT. Its protein is CATSRDRAGNTIYF. J is TRBJ1-3 and V is TRBV15, with D possibly matching TRBD1 (5 bases). This CDR3 has 14 residues. V shed 0 bases and J shed 2 bases, with 5 bases lying between them. Germline lookup yields CDR1 LNHNV and CDR2 YYDKDF (reference sequence).

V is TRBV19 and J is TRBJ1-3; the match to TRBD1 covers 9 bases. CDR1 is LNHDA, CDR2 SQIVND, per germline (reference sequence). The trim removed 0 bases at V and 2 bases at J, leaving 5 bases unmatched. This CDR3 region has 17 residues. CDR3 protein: CASSIDVNRGPGNTIYF. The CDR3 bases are TGTGCCAGTAGTATAGATGTCAACAGGGGGCCTGGAAACACCATATATTTT.

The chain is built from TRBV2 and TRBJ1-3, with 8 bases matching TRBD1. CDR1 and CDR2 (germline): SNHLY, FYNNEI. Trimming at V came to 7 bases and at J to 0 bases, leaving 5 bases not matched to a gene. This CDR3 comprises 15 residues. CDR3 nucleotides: TGTGCCAGCAATTGGGACAGGAGCTCTGGAAACACCATATATTTT. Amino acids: CASNWDRSSGNTIYF.

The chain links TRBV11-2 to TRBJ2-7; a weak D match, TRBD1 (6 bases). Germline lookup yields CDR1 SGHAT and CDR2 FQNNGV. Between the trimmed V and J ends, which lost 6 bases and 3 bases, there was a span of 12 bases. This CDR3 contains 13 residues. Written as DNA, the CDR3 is TGTGCCAGCAGTACAGGGACGATCTACGAGCAGTACTTC. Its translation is CASSTGTIYEQYF.

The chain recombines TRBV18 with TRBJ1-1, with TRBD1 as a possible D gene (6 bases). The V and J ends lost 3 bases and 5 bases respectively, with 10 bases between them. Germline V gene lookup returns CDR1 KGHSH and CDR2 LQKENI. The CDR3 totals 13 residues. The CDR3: CASSPDGTTEAFF. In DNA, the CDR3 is TGTGCCAGCTCACCCGACGGGACAACTGAAGCTTTCTTT.

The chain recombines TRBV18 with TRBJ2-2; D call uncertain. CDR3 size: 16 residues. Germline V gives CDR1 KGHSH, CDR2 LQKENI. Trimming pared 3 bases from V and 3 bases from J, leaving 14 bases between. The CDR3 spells CASSPRSGLDTGELFF. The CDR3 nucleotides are TGTGCCAGCTCACCGCGGTCCGGGCTTGACACCGGGGAGCTGTTTTTT.

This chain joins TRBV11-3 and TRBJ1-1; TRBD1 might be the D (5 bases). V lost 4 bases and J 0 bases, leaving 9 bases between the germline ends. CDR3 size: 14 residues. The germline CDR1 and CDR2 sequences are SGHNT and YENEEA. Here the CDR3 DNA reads TGTGCCAGCAGCTGGGGGAGACTGAACACTGAAGCTTTCTTT. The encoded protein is CASSWGRLNTEAFF.

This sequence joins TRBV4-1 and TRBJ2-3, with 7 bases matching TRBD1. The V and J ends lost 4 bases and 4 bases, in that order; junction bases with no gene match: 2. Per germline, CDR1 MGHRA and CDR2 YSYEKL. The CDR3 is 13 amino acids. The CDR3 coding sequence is TGCGCCAGCAGCCCGGGACAGCCAGATACGCAGTATTTT. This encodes CASSPGQPDTQYF.

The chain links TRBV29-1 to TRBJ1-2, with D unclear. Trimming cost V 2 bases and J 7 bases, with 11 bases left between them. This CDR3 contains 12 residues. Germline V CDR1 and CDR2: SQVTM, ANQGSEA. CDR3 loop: CSVERPGIGYTF. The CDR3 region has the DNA TGCAGCGTTGAACGTCCCGGTATTGGCTACACCTTC.

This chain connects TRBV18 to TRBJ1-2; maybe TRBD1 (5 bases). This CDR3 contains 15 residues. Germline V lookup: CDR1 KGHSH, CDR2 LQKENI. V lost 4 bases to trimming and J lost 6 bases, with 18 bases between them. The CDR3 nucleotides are TGTGCCAGCTCACAACAGTCAGGGCCTAGTGATGGCTACACCTTC. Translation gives CASSQQSGPSDGYTF. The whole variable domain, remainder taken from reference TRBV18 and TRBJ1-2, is NAGVMQNPRHLVRRRGQEARLRCSPMKGHSHVYWYRQLPEEGLKFMVYLQKENIIDESGMPKERFSAEFPKEGPSILRIQQVVRGDSAAYFCASSQQSGPSDGYTFGSGTRLTVV.

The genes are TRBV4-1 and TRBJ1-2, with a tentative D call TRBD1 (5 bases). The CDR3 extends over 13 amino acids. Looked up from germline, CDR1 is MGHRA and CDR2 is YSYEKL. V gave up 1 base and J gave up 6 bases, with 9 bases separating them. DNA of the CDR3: TGCGCCAGCAGCCAAGGTTCAGGGAATGGCTACACCTTC. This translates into CASSQGSGNGYTF.

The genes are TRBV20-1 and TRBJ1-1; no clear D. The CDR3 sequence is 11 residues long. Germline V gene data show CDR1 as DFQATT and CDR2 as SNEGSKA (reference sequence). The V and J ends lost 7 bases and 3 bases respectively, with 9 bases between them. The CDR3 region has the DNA TGCAGTGGCGAAAAGGACACTGAAGCTTTCTTT. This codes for CSGEKDTEAFF.

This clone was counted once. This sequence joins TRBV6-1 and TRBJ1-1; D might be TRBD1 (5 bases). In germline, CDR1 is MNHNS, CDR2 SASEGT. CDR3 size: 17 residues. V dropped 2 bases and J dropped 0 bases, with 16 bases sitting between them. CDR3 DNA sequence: TGTGCCAGCAGTGAACTCTCGGGGCACGGGTTGAACACTGAAGCTTTCTTT. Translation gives CASSELSGHGLNTEAFF.

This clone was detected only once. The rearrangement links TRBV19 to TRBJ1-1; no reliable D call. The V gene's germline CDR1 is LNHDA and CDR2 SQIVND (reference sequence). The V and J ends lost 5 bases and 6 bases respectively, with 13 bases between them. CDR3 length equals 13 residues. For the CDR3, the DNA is TGTGCCAGTAGTCTGTTGGCGAGGGCTGAAGCTTTCTTT. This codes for CASSLLARAEAFF.

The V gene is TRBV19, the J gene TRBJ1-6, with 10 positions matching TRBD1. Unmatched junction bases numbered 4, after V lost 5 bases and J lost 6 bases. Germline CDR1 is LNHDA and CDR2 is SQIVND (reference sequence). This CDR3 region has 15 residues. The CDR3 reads CASSERTGGNSPLHF. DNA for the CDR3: TGTGCCAGTAGTGAGCGGACAGGGGGTAATTCACCCCTCCACTTT.

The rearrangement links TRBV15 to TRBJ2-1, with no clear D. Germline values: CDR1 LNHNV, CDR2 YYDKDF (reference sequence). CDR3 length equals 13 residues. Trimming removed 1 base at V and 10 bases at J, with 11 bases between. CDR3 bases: TGTGCCACCAGCAGAGTGAGAGTAGGGGAGCAGTTCTTC. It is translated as CATSRVRVGEQFF.

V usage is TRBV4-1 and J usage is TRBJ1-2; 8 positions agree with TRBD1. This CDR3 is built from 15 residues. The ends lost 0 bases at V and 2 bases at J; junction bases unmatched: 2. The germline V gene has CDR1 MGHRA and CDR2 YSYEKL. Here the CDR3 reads CASSQDDRGNYGYTF. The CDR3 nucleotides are TGCGCCAGCAGCCAAGACGACAGGGGAAACTATGGCTACACCTTC.

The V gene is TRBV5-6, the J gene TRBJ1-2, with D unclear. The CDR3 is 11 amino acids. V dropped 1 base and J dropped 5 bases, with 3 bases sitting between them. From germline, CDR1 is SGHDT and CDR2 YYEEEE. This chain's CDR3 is CASSLRYGYTF. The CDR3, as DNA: TGTGCCAGCAGCTTGCGTTATGGCTACACCTTC.

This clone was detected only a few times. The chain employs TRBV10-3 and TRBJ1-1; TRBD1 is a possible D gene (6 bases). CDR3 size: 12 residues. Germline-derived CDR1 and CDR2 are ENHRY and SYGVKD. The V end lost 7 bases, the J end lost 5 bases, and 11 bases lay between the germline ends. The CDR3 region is CAITEDRTEAFF. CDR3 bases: TGTGCCATCACCGAGGACAGAACTGAAGCTTTCTTT.

The CDR3 DNA follows: TGTGCCAGCAGCTTAGAAGATCGATTTTGGAATTCACCCCTCCACTTT. Residues: CASSLEDRFWNSPLHF. This chain connects TRBV11-2 to TRBJ1-6; no reliable D call. Trimming cost V 0 bases and J 7 bases, with 13 bases left between them. This CDR3 is 16 amino acids long. Germline V CDR1 and CDR2: SGHAT, FQNNGV.

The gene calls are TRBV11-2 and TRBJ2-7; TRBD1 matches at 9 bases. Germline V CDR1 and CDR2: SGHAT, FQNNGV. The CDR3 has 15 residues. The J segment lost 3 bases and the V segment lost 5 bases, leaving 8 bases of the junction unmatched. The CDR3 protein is CASSHAGTGLYEQYF. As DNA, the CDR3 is TGTGCCAGCAGCCACGCCGGGACAGGGCTCTACGAGCAGTACTTC. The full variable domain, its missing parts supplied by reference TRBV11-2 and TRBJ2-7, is EAGVAQSPRYKIIEKRQSVAFWCNPISGHATLYWYQQILGQGPKLLIQFQNNGVVDDSQLPKDRFSAERLKGVDSTLKIQPAKLEDSAVYLCASSHAGTGLYEQYFGPGTRLTVT.

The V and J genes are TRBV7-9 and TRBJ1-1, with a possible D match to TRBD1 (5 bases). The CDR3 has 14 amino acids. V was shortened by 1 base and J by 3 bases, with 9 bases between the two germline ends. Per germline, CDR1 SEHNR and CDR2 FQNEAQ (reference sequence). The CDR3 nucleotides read TGTGCCAGCAGCTTAGGGGGCCGGGACACTGAAGCTTTCTTT. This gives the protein CASSLGGRDTEAFF. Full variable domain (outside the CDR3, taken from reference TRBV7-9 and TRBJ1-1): DTGVSQNPRHKITKRGQNVTFRCDPISEHNRLYWYRQTLGQGPEFLTYFQNEAQLEKSRLLSDRFSAERPKGSFSTLEIQRTEQGDSAMYLCASSLGGRDTEAFFGQGTRLTVV.

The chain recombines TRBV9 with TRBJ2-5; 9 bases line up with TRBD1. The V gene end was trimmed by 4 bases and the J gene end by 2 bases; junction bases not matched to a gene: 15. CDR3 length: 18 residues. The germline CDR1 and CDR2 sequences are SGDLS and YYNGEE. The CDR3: CASSQSGTGWIRQETQYF. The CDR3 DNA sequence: TGTGCCAGCAGCCAATCCGGGACAGGGTGGATAAGGCAAGAGACCCAGTACTTC. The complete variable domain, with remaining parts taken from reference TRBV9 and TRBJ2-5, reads DSGVTQTPKHLITATGQRVTLRCSPRSGDLSVYWYQQSLDQGLQFLIQYYNGEERAKGNILERFSAQQFPDLHSELNLSSLELGDSALYFCASSQSGTGWIRQETQYFGPGTRLLVL.

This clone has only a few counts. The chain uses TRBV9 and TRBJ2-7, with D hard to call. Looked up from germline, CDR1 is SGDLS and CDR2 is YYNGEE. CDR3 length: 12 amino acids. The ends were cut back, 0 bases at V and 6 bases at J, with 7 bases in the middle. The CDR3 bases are TGTGCCAGCAGCGTAGGTCTTGGCGAGCAGTACTTC. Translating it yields CASSVGLGEQYF.

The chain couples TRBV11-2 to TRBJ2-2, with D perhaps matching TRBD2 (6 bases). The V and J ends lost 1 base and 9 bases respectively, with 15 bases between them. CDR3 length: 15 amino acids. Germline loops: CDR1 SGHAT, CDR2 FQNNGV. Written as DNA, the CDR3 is TGTGCCAGCAGCTTAGGGGCGGGGCCACGCAGGGAGCTGTTTTTT. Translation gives CASSLGAGPRRELFF.

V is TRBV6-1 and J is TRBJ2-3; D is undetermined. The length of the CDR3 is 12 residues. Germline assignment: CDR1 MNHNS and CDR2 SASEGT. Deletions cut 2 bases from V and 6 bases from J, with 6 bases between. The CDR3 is CASSESLDTQYF. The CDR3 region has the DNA TGTGCCAGCAGTGAATCATTGGATACGCAGTATTTT.

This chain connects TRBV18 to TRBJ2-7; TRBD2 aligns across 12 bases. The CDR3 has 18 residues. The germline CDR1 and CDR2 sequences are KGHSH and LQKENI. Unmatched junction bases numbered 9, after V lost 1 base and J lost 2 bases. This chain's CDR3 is CASSPQGLAGGFAYEQYF. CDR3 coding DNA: TGTGCCAGCTCACCACAGGGCCTAGCGGGAGGGTTCGCCTACGAGCAGTACTTC. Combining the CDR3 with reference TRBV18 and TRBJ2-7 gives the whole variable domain NAGVMQNPRHLVRRRGQEARLRCSPMKGHSHVYWYRQLPEEGLKFMVYLQKENIIDESGMPKERFSAEFPKEGPSILRIQQVVRGDSAAYFCASSPQGLAGGFAYEQYFGPGTRLTVT.

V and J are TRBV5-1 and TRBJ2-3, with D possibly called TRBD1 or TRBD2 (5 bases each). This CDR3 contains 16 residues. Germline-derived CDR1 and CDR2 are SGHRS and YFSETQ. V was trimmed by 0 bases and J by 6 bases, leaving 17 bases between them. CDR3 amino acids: CASSLEGTPGVDTQYF. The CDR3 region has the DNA TGCGCCAGCAGCTTGGAAGGGACCCCTGGCGTGGATACGCAGTATTTT.